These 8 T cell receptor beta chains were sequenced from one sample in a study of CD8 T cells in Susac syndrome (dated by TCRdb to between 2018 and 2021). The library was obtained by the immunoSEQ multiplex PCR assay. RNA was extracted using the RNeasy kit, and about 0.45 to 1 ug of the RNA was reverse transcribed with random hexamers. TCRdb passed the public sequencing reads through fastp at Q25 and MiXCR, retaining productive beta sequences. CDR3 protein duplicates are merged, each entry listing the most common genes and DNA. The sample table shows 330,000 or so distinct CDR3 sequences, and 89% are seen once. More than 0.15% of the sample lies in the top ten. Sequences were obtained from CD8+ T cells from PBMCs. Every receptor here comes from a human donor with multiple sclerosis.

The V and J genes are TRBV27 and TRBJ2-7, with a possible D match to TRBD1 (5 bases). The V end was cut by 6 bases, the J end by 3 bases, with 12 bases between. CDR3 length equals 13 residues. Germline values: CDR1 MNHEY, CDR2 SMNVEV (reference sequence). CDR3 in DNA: TGTGCCAGCAGCCCTGGGGCCCACTACGAGCAGTACTTC. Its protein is CASSPGAHYEQYF.

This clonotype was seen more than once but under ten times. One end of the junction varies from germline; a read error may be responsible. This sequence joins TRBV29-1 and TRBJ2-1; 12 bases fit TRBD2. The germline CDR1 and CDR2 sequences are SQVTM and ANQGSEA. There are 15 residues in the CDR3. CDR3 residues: CSARTSGAPTNEQFF. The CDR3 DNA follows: TGCAGCGCCCGGACTAGCGGGGCACCTACCAATGAGCAGTTCTTT.

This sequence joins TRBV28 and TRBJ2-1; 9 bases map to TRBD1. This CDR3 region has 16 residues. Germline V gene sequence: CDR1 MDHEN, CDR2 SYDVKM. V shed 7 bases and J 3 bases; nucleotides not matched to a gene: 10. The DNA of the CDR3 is TGTGCCAGCACCCGGGACAGGGATGAGGGCTACAATGAGCAGTTCTTC. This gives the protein CASTRDRDEGYNEQFF. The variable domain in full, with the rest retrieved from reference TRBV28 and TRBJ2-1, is DVKVTQSSRYLVKRTGEKVFLECVQDMDHENMFWYRQDPGLGLRLIYFSYDVKMKEKGDIPEGYSVSREKKERFSLILESASTNQTSMYLCASTRDRDEGYNEQFFGPGTRLTVL.

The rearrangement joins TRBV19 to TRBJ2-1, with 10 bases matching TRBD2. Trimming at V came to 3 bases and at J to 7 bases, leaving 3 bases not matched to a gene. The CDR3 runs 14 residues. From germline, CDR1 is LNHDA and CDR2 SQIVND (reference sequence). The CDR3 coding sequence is TGTGCCAGTAGTATCCTAGCGGGAGTTAATGAGCAGTTCTTC. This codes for CASSILAGVNEQFF.

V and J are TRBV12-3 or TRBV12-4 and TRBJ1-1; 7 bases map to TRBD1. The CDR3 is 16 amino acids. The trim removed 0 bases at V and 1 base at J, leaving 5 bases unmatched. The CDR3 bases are TGTGCCAGCAGTTTAGCCCCGGGACAGACGAACACTGAAGCTTTCTTT. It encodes CASSLAPGQTNTEAFF.

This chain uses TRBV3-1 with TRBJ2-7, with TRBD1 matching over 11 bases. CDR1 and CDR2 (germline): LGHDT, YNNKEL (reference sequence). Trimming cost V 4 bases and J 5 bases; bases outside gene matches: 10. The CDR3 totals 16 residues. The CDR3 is CASSPSGTGGNDEQYF. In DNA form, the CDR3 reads TGTGCCAGCAGCCCGTCCGGGACAGGGGGGAATGACGAGCAGTACTTC.

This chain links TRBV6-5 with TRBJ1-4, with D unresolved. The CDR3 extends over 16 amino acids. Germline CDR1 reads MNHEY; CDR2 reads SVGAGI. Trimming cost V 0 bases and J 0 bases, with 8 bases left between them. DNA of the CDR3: TGTGCCAGCAGTTACTCCAGGTTCGCAACTAATGAAAAACTGTTTTTT. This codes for CASSYSRFATNEKLFF.

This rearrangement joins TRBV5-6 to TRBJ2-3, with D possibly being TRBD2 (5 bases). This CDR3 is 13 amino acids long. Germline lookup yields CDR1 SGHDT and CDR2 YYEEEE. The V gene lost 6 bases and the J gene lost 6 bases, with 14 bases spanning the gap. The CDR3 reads CASNPLGWDTQYF. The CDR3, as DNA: TGTGCCAGCAACCCACTAGGGTGGGATACGCAGTATTTT.